The 28 T cell receptor beta chains presented below share a single source sample, sequenced in a study of technical replicates of blood from several donors. Profiled with immunoSEQ multiplex PCR; TCRdb holds only in-frame clones, not every one. Found here are 100,000 or so clones, 95% to 96% of them singletons; the top ten hold 0.21%. Sequenced: T cells isolated from PBMCs. Receptors originate from a human donor in good health.

The V gene is TRBV7-8, the J gene TRBJ2-1; TRBD1 is a possible D gene (7 bases). Germline V CDR1 and CDR2: SGHVS, FQNEAQ. V was trimmed by 4 bases and J by 4 bases, leaving 20 bases between them. The CDR3 runs 17 residues. DNA of the CDR3: TGTGCCAGCAGCTGGGCGGAGGGGGGACAGCCTTACAATGAGCAGTTCTTC. It translates to CASSWAEGGQPYNEQFF.

The chain couples TRBV6-1 to TRBJ2-1, with D possibly being TRBD1 (6 bases). V was pared by 3 bases and J by 4 bases, with 13 bases between. The CDR3 totals 15 residues. Germline CDR1 is MNHNS and CDR2 is SASEGT. The CDR3 bases are TGTGCCAGCAGTGATGGGCAGGGGTTTTACAATGAGCAGTTCTTC. It specifies CASSDGQGFYNEQFF.

The gene calls are TRBV5-4 and TRBJ1-4; 9 bases are a match to TRBD1. V gave up 4 bases and J gave up 6 bases; unmatched junction bases: 4. The germline gives CDR1 SGHNT, CDR2 YYREEE (reference sequence). The CDR3 has 14 residues. The CDR3 region has the DNA TGTGCCAGCAGCCCGACAGGGGGGGATGAAAAACTGTTTTTT. Protein: CASSPTGGDEKLFF.

The genes are TRBV9 and TRBJ1-1; 8 positions agree with TRBD1. With 0 bases clipped from V and 1 base from J, the junction kept 11 bases outside the gene matches. In germline, CDR1 is SGDLS, CDR2 YYNGEE. The CDR3 is 18 residues long. In DNA form, the CDR3 reads TGTGCCAGCAGCGTAGACCCAGGGGGCGCAGAATGGAACACTGAAGCTTTCTTT. This translates into CASSVDPGGAEWNTEAFF.

This chain links TRBV5-6 with TRBJ2-1; D ambiguous. Deletions cut 0 bases from V and 0 bases from J, with 4 bases between. From germline, CDR1 is SGHDT and CDR2 YYEEEE. The CDR3 has 14 amino acids. In DNA, the CDR3 is TGTGCCAGCAGCTTGGGGAGCTCCTACAATGAGCAGTTCTTC. This encodes CASSLGSSYNEQFF. Full variable domain (outside the CDR3, taken from reference TRBV5-6 and TRBJ2-1): DAGVTQSPTHLIKTRGQQVTLRCSPKSGHDTVSWYQQALGQGPQFIFQYYEEEERQRGNFPDRFSGHQFPNYSSELNVNALLLGDSALYLCASSLGSSYNEQFFGPGTRLTVL.

This rearrangement joins TRBV4-2 to TRBJ2-7; D may be TRBD2 (6 bases). V dropped 3 bases and J dropped 3 bases, with 18 bases sitting between them. Germline assignment: CDR1 LGHNA and CDR2 YNFKEQ. This CDR3 spans 16 amino acids. Here the CDR3 DNA reads TGTGCCAGCAGCCAGGGTGTCGGGGGAGAAGTCTACGAGCAGTACTTC. Its protein is CASSQGVGGEVYEQYF.

The V and J genes are TRBV19 and TRBJ1-2; possibly TRBD1 for D (5 bases). CDR1 is LNHDA, CDR2 SQIVND, per germline (reference sequence). The CDR3 consists of 13 residues. V gave up 1 base and J gave up 6 bases, with 9 bases separating them. CDR3: CASSIGPGNGYTF. CDR3 bases: TGTGCCAGTAGTATAGGGCCAGGGAATGGCTACACCTTC.

The chain employs TRBV5-1 and TRBJ2-1; unclear D gene. CDR3 length equals 16 residues. The germline gives CDR1 SGHRS, CDR2 YFSETQ. V lost 3 bases, J lost 0 bases, and 13 bases lay in between. In nucleotides, the CDR3 is TGCGCCAGCAGCTCACTCGGTACTTCCTCCTACAATGAGCAGTTCTTC. This codes for CASSSLGTSSYNEQFF.

In DNA, the CDR3 is TGTGCCAGCAGCCAAGAACGCGGGAGGTACGAGCAGTACTTC. It yields the protein CASSQERGRYEQYF. The chain carries TRBV14 and TRBJ2-7, with 8 bases lining up with TRBD2. This CDR3 has 14 amino acids. Per the germline V gene, CDR1 is SGHDN and CDR2 is FVKESK. J gave up 4 bases and V 0 bases, and 2 bases lay outside the gene matches.

The chain joins TRBV12-5 to TRBJ2-5, with a weak D call TRBD1 (7 bases). The V gene lost 6 bases and the J gene lost 2 bases, with 16 bases spanning the gap. Per germline, CDR1 LGHNT and CDR2 FRNRAP. The CDR3 is made up of 15 amino acids. The CDR3 region is CASGHGGQRQETQYF. The CDR3 DNA is TGTGCTAGTGGACACGGGGGACAGAGACAAGAGACCCAGTACTTC.

V and J are TRBV6-5 and TRBJ2-5, with 8 bases matching TRBD1. The germline V gene encodes CDR1 MNHEY and CDR2 SVGAGI. V was clipped by 7 bases and J by 5 bases; unmatched bases: 12. The CDR3 sequence is 15 residues long. The CDR3: CASKDRGVVTETQYF. DNA for the CDR3: TGTGCCAGCAAAGACAGGGGAGTTGTGACGGAGACCCAGTACTTC.

The chain carries TRBV4-1 and TRBJ2-1; 12 bases are a match to TRBD1. Germline V gene data show CDR1 as MGHRA and CDR2 as YSYEKL. After removal of 3 bases from V and 5 bases from J, the junction contained 11 bases not matched to a gene. The CDR3 covers 18 residues. The CDR3 region is CASSQERRDRGRNNEQFF. The CDR3 region has the DNA TGCGCCAGCAGCCAGGAAAGAAGGGACAGGGGGCGAAACAATGAGCAGTTCTTC.

V gene TRBV11-2 combines with J gene TRBJ1-1; D remains ambiguous. Germline V gives CDR1 SGHAT, CDR2 FQNNGV. Between the trimmed V and J ends, which lost 5 bases and 2 bases, there was a span of 15 bases. The CDR3 extends over 15 amino acids. CDR3: CASSTPRGGNTEAFF. CDR3 coding DNA: TGTGCCAGCAGCACCCCCCGGGGAGGTAACACTGAAGCTTTCTTT. Filled out from reference TRBV11-2 and TRBJ1-1, the complete variable domain reads EAGVAQSPRYKIIEKRQSVAFWCNPISGHATLYWYQQILGQGPKLLIQFQNNGVVDDSQLPKDRFSAERLKGVDSTLKIQPAKLEDSAVYLCASSTPRGGNTEAFFGQGTRLTVV.

The chain combines TRBV6-5 with TRBJ2-7; a weak D match, TRBD1 (5 bases). V was cut by 8 bases and J by 0 bases, with 14 bases left in between. Germline lookup yields CDR1 MNHEY and CDR2 SVGAGI. CDR3 length: 14 amino acids. This chain's CDR3 is CASCPGLSSYEQYF. CDR3 in DNA: TGTGCCAGCTGCCCAGGGCTAAGCTCCTACGAGCAGTACTTC.

This clone came up a few times. CDR3 in amino acids: CASSQPKLGSGFTDEQFF. The CDR3 DNA reads as TGCGCCAGCAGCCAACCCAAACTGGGTAGCGGGTTTACTGATGAGCAGTTCTTC. The rearrangement joins TRBV4-1 to TRBJ2-1; 7 positions match TRBD2. V trimming: 2 bases; J trimming: 8 bases; junction bases outside the gene matches: 18. The CDR3 sequence is 18 residues long. CDR1 and CDR2 (germline): MGHRA, YSYEKL.

The V and J genes are TRBV19 and TRBJ2-2, with D hard to call. The CDR3 covers 14 residues. CDR1 is LNHDA and CDR2 is SQIVND in the germline V gene (reference sequence). Trimming pared 7 bases from V and 2 bases from J, leaving 11 bases between. The CDR3 coding sequence is TGTGCCAGTAAGACGGGTCCCAACACCGGGGAGCTGTTTTTT. This gives the protein CASKTGPNTGELFF.

The rearrangement joins TRBV9 to TRBJ2-1; 8 bases are shared with TRBD2. The V segment lost 2 bases and the J segment 7 bases; nucleotides outside the gene matches: 5. Germline loops: CDR1 SGDLS, CDR2 YYNGEE. This CDR3 has 14 amino acids. The CDR3 DNA reads as TGTGCCAGCAGCGTGGGACTAGGGGCAAATGAGCAGTTCTTC. It codes for CASSVGLGANEQFF.

The chain uses TRBV28 and TRBJ1-3; D gene ambiguous. This CDR3 is built from 17 residues. Trimming removed 6 bases at V and 4 bases at J, with 22 bases between. Germline V gene lookup returns CDR1 MDHEN and CDR2 SYDVKM. The CDR3 DNA follows: TGTGCCAGCAGCTCCATCGCAGTCCCCGGGGTCGGAAACACCATATATTTT. Translated: CASSSIAVPGVGNTIYF.

This chain joins TRBV19 and TRBJ2-1; 9 positions agree with TRBD2. This CDR3 is 15 amino acids long. Germline V gene sequence: CDR1 LNHDA, CDR2 SQIVND (reference sequence). V was pared by 3 bases and J by 1 base, with 1 base of the junction left unmatched. The CDR3 DNA follows: TGTGCCAGTAGTATCAGCGGGGGGTCCTACAATGAGCAGTTCTTC. Protein: CASSISGGSYNEQFF.

The chain couples TRBV28 to TRBJ2-5; a weak D match, TRBD1 (5 bases). The V end lost 2 bases, the J end lost 0 bases, and 13 bases lay between the germline ends. Germline V gene data show CDR1 as MDHEN and CDR2 as SYDVKM. CDR3 size: 16 residues. The CDR3 spells CASSLRQGYHQETQYF. The CDR3 DNA follows: TGTGCCAGCAGTTTAAGGCAGGGCTACCACCAAGAGACCCAGTACTTC. The whole variable domain, filled in from reference TRBV28 and TRBJ2-5, reads DVKVTQSSRYLVKRTGEKVFLECVQDMDHENMFWYRQDPGLGLRLIYFSYDVKMKEKGDIPEGYSVSREKKERFSLILESASTNQTSMYLCASSLRQGYHQETQYFGPGTRLLVL.

The V call is TRBV5-4, the J call TRBJ1-1; the D is unclear. In germline, CDR1 is SGHNT, CDR2 YYREEE (reference sequence). The CDR3 is 15 residues long. Deletions cut 0 bases from V and 7 bases from J, with 16 bases between. The CDR3 DNA is TGTGCCAGCAGCTTGGGGGCCCCCGGAAACGGTGAAGCTTTCTTT. It encodes CASSLGAPGNGEAFF. The variable domain in full, with the rest retrieved from reference TRBV5-4 and TRBJ1-1, is ETGVTQSPTHLIKTRGQQVTLRCSSQSGHNTVSWYQQALGQGPQFIFQYYREEENGRGNFPPRFSGLQFPNYSSELNVNALELDDSALYLCASSLGAPGNGEAFFGQGTRLTVV.

The chain links TRBV4-1 to TRBJ2-2; D may be TRBD1 (5 bases). Per germline, CDR1 MGHRA and CDR2 YSYEKL. V was trimmed by 3 bases and J by 2 bases, leaving 10 bases between them. The CDR3 is made up of 15 amino acids. CDR3 in amino acids: CASSHTGLNTGELFF. CDR3 DNA sequence: TGCGCCAGCAGCCATACAGGATTAAACACCGGGGAGCTGTTTTTT.

The chain couples TRBV11-3 to TRBJ2-1, with D possibly matching TRBD1 (6 bases). Trimming cost V 1 base and J 0 bases, with 22 bases left between them. This CDR3 is 20 amino acids long. Germline CDR1 is SGHNT and CDR2 is YENEEA. The CDR3 DNA reads TGTGCCAGCAGCTTAGGAGGGGTGTGGGGGCGCACCCCCTCCTACAATGAGCAGTTCTTC. It specifies CASSLGGVWGRTPSYNEQFF.

V is TRBV6-5 and J is TRBJ2-7, with a possible D match to TRBD1 (6 bases). CDR1 is MNHEY and CDR2 is SVGAGI in the germline V gene. The CDR3 loop spans 13 amino acids. Trimming removed 4 bases from V and 7 bases from J, with 14 bases in between. This chain's CDR3 is CASSLAGAGEQYF. CDR3 in DNA: TGTGCCAGCAGTTTGGCAGGGGCAGGAGAGCAGTACTTC.

The genes are TRBV28 and TRBJ2-1; 7 positions match TRBD2. Germline V lookup: CDR1 MDHEN, CDR2 SYDVKM. Trimming took 5 bases from V and 9 from J; bases not matched to a gene: 7. CDR3 length: 13 residues. CDR3 DNA: TGTGCCAGCAGTGGGGGGGATTGGGTTGAGCAGTTCTTC. Encoded protein: CASSGGDWVEQFF.

V is TRBV18 and J is TRBJ1-2; TRBD1 aligns across 10 bases. The CDR3 extends over 18 amino acids. Looked up from germline, CDR1 is KGHSH and CDR2 is LQKENI. The junction had 8 bases not matched to a gene; V was cut back by 0 bases and J by 1 base. In nucleotides, the CDR3 is TGTGCCAGCTCACCACCTTCCGGGACAGGGGTCCTTAACTATGGCTACACCTTC. Its translation is CASSPPSGTGVLNYGYTF. Drawing the rest from reference TRBV18 and TRBJ1-2, the complete variable domain is NAGVMQNPRHLVRRRGQEARLRCSPMKGHSHVYWYRQLPEEGLKFMVYLQKENIIDESGMPKERFSAEFPKEGPSILRIQQVVRGDSAAYFCASSPPSGTGVLNYGYTFGSGTRLTVV.

The J gene is TRBJ2-5, the V gene TRBV5-1; D possibly corresponds to TRBD1 (5 bases). V was shortened by 1 base and J by 4 bases, with 20 bases between the two germline ends. Germline lookup yields CDR1 SGHRS and CDR2 YFSETQ. This CDR3 spans 17 amino acids. The CDR3 nucleotides are TGCGCCAGCAGCTTGCGGTGGAGCCTAACTGGGGCAGAGACCCAGTACTTC. Translated, it gives CASSLRWSLTGAETQYF.

The V gene is TRBV18, the J gene TRBJ2-4, with D tentatively TRBD1 (5 bases). CDR1 KGHSH and CDR2 LQKENI come from the germline V gene. This CDR3 has 19 residues. V lost 2 bases to trimming and J lost 1 base, with 21 bases between them. The CDR3 protein is CASSPGTGSMTLAKNIQYF. As DNA, the CDR3 is TGTGCCAGCTCACCAGGAACAGGTAGTATGACCTTGGCCAAAAACATTCAGTACTTC.